These T cell receptor beta chains were read from a single sample in a study of beta chain features in type 1 diabetes. Only in-frame clones appear in the TCRdb table, and some are missing; sequencing was by immunoSEQ multiplex PCR. Among about 170,000 clones, 6.5% to 9.5% were seen once, and the ten largest hold approximately 1%. The sample taken for sequencing was central memory CD4+ T cells from blood. The receptor source for this set is a woman aged 40 to 49 with type 1 diabetes. CDR3s include the opening cysteine and the closing phenylalanine or tryptophan. The order of the fields is CDR3 length, D gene, V gene, clone size, J gene, CDR3 DNA, CDR3 protein. D genes are given only for firm matches. Clone size is stated in some rows and not others, as once, few, many or a class when expanded.

cdr3_length: 17; d_call: .; v_call: TRBV11-2; clone_size: .; j_call: TRBJ1-2; cdr3_nt: TGTGCCAGCAGCTTAACTCGCCCAGGGGTTTTGGGAAGCGGCTACACCTTC; cdr3_aa: CASSLTRPGVLGSGYTF
cdr3_length: 13; d_call: TRBD2; v_call: TRBV7-9; clone_size: .; j_call: TRBJ2-7; cdr3_nt: TGTGCCAGCAGCTTCGGGGACTACTACGAGCAGTACTTC; cdr3_aa: CASSFGDYYEQYF
cdr3_length: 14; d_call: TRBD1; v_call: TRBV28; clone_size: .; j_call: TRBJ2-7; cdr3_nt: TGTGCCAGCAGCGCCCCGGGACAGTTCTACGAGCAGTACTTC; cdr3_aa: CASSAPGQFYEQYF
cdr3_length: 16; d_call: .; v_call: TRBV5-4; clone_size: few; j_call: TRBJ2-5; cdr3_nt: TGTGCGAGCAGCTTCGAACAGGGTGGGCCACAAGAGACCCAGTACTTC; cdr3_aa: CASSFEQGGPQETQYF
cdr3_length: 19; d_call: TRBD2; v_call: TRBV7-2; clone_size: many; j_call: TRBJ2-5; cdr3_nt: TGTGCCAGCAGCTTAGAACCGGGCCGTGGCGGGAGGGCACAAGAGACCCAGTACTTC; cdr3_aa: CASSLEPGRGGRAQETQYF
cdr3_length: 12; d_call: .; v_call: TRBV29-1; clone_size: .; j_call: TRBJ1-1; cdr3_nt: TGCAGCGGGCAGGCCATGAACACTGAAGCTTTCTTT; cdr3_aa: CSGQAMNTEAFF
cdr3_length: 15; d_call: .; v_call: TRBV7-2; clone_size: .; j_call: TRBJ2-7; cdr3_nt: TGTGCCAGCAGCTTGTTGGGTACAGCTATCTACGAGCAGTACTTC; cdr3_aa: CASSLLGTAIYEQYF
cdr3_length: 18; d_call: TRBD1; v_call: TRBV7-2; clone_size: .; j_call: TRBJ1-6; cdr3_nt: TGTGCCAGCAGCAGGACAGGGCTTGGGAGCTCCTATAATTCACCCCTCCACTTT; cdr3_aa: CASSRTGLGSSYNSPLHF
cdr3_length: 14; d_call: .; v_call: TRBV5-1; clone_size: few; j_call: TRBJ1-4; cdr3_nt: TGCGCCAGCAGCTTGGACGGACAGAATGAAAAACTGTTTTTT; cdr3_aa: CASSLDGQNEKLFF
cdr3_length: 15; d_call: .; v_call: TRBV27; clone_size: few; j_call: TRBJ1-5; cdr3_nt: TGTGCCAGCAGTTTTGTAGGGGATGGGAATCAGCCCCAGCATTTT; cdr3_aa: CASSFVGDGNQPQHF
cdr3_length: 12; d_call: .; v_call: TRBV30; clone_size: few; j_call: TRBJ2-5; cdr3_nt: TGTGCCTGCTCCGCCGGGATTCGGGCCCAGTACTTC; cdr3_aa: CACSAGIRAQYF
cdr3_length: 13; d_call: TRBD1; v_call: TRBV2; clone_size: .; j_call: TRBJ2-5; cdr3_nt: TGTGCCAGCACTCGGGACAGCCAAGAGACCCAGTACTTC; cdr3_aa: CASTRDSQETQYF
cdr3_length: 15; d_call: TRBD2; v_call: TRBV7-2; clone_size: .; j_call: TRBJ2-5; cdr3_nt: TGTGCCAGCAGTAGGACTAGCGGGAGTTCTGAGACCCAGTACTTC; cdr3_aa: CASSRTSGSSETQYF
cdr3_length: 14; d_call: .; v_call: TRBV9; clone_size: few; j_call: TRBJ1-1; cdr3_nt: TGTGCCAGCAGCGCCCGACAGAGCAACACTGAAGCTTTCTTT; cdr3_aa: CASSARQSNTEAFF
cdr3_length: 13; d_call: TRBD2; v_call: TRBV28; clone_size: few; j_call: TRBJ2-3; cdr3_nt: TGTGCCAGCGGAGCGGGAGGGGCAGATACGCAGTATTTT; cdr3_aa: CASGAGGADTQYF
cdr3_length: 16; d_call: TRBD1; v_call: TRBV7-2; clone_size: .; j_call: TRBJ2-7; cdr3_nt: TGTGCCAGCAGCCACGAAGGGTTAGGGGGCTATTACGAGCAGTACTTC; cdr3_aa: CASSHEGLGGYYEQYF
cdr3_length: 15; d_call: .; v_call: TRBV7-8; clone_size: .; j_call: TRBJ1-2; cdr3_nt: TGTGCCAGCAGCCCGGGTGGCAGTTCTCATCTTGGCTACACCTTC; cdr3_aa: CASSPGGSSHLGYTF
cdr3_length: 14; d_call: .; v_call: TRBV29-1; clone_size: many; j_call: TRBJ1-2; cdr3_nt: TGCAGCGTTGAGTTGGCCACATCTAACTATGGCTACACCTTC; cdr3_aa: CSVELATSNYGYTF
cdr3_length: 15; d_call: TRBD1; v_call: TRBV4-1; clone_size: few; j_call: TRBJ2-3; cdr3_nt: TGCGCCAGCAGCTCCCACAGGGGGCAGGGAGATACGCAGTATTTT; cdr3_aa: CASSSHRGQGDTQYF
cdr3_length: 16; d_call: TRBD1; v_call: TRBV5-1; clone_size: .; j_call: TRBJ2-1; cdr3_nt: TGCGCCAGCAGCCTTAGACAGGGGGCGGCCTACAATGAGCAGTTCTTC; cdr3_aa: CASSLRQGAAYNEQFF
cdr3_length: 14; d_call: .; v_call: TRBV7-2; clone_size: few; j_call: TRBJ1-1; cdr3_nt: TGTGCCAGCAGCTCCGGGGGGGCGAACACTGAAGCTTTCTTT; cdr3_aa: CASSSGGANTEAFF
cdr3_length: 14; d_call: .; v_call: TRBV5-1; clone_size: few; j_call: TRBJ1-1; cdr3_nt: TGCGCCAGCAGCTTGACAGGTGCGGACACTGAAGCTTTCTTT; cdr3_aa: CASSLTGADTEAFF
cdr3_length: 15; d_call: .; v_call: TRBV4-3; clone_size: few; j_call: TRBJ2-7; cdr3_nt: TGCGCCAGCAGCCAAGATTGGCGGGACTCCTACGAGCAGTACTTC; cdr3_aa: CASSQDWRDSYEQYF
cdr3_length: 14; d_call: .; v_call: TRBV6-6; clone_size: many; j_call: TRBJ1-5; cdr3_nt: TGTGCCAGCAGTTACACGGGGGGCAATCAGCCCCAGCATTTT; cdr3_aa: CASSYTGGNQPQHF
cdr3_length: 14; d_call: .; v_call: TRBV7-9; clone_size: few; j_call: TRBJ1-1; cdr3_nt: TGTGCCAGCAGCCTGAGACAGGAAAAGACTGAAGCTTTCTTT; cdr3_aa: CASSLRQEKTEAFF
cdr3_length: 15; d_call: TRBD1; v_call: TRBV29-1; clone_size: few; j_call: TRBJ2-7; cdr3_nt: TGCAGCGTTGTTCGGACAGGGGACCTCTCCTACGAGCAGTACTTC; cdr3_aa: CSVVRTGDLSYEQYF
cdr3_length: 17; d_call: .; v_call: TRBV7-2; clone_size: few; j_call: TRBJ2-3; cdr3_nt: TGTGCCAGCAGCTCCCCAAGCGGTGGGCTGAGGGCAGATACGCAGTATTTT; cdr3_aa: CASSSPSGGLRADTQYF
cdr3_length: 15; d_call: TRBD1; v_call: TRBV7-9; clone_size: .; j_call: TRBJ2-5; cdr3_nt: TGTGCCAGCACCCTGACGGGGACAGGGGCAGAGACCCAGTACTTC; cdr3_aa: CASTLTGTGAETQYF
cdr3_length: 15; d_call: TRBD1; v_call: TRBV7-2; clone_size: few; j_call: TRBJ1-4; cdr3_nt: TGTGCCAGCAGCTTATCATGGACAGGGGTTGAAAAACTGTTTTTT; cdr3_aa: CASSLSWTGVEKLFF
cdr3_length: 15; d_call: TRBD1; v_call: TRBV9; clone_size: few; j_call: TRBJ2-3; cdr3_nt: TGTGCCAGCAGCTCCCGGGACAGGGCGACAGATACGCAGTATTTT; cdr3_aa: CASSSRDRATDTQYF
cdr3_length: 14; d_call: TRBD1; v_call: TRBV10-3; clone_size: .; j_call: TRBJ2-7; cdr3_nt: TGTGCCATCGCTGCGGGGACAGGGGCTGGGGAGCAGTACTTC; cdr3_aa: CAIAAGTGAGEQYF
cdr3_length: 14; d_call: TRBD1; v_call: TRBV6-6; clone_size: .; j_call: TRBJ1-5; cdr3_nt: TGTGCCAGCAGTGCCGGGACAGGGGGTCAGCCCCAGCATTTT; cdr3_aa: CASSAGTGGQPQHF
cdr3_length: 16; d_call: .; v_call: TRBV4-3; clone_size: .; j_call: TRBJ1-1; cdr3_nt: TGCGCCAGCAGCCCACTTCTGACAGGCTTGAACACTGAAGCTTTCTTT; cdr3_aa: CASSPLLTGLNTEAFF
cdr3_length: 16; d_call: .; v_call: TRBV5-4; clone_size: .; j_call: TRBJ2-1; cdr3_nt: TGTGCCAGCAGCTTGACCCTCGGGGGTAGCTACAATGAGCAGTTCTTC; cdr3_aa: CASSLTLGGSYNEQFF
cdr3_length: 13; d_call: .; v_call: TRBV11-2; clone_size: .; j_call: TRBJ1-2; cdr3_nt: TGTGCCAGCAGCCCTGACAGGAACTATGGCTACACCTTC; cdr3_aa: CASSPDRNYGYTF
cdr3_length: 13; d_call: .; v_call: TRBV29-1; clone_size: .; j_call: TRBJ2-5; cdr3_nt: TGCAGCGTTGAAGGTAGATTGGAAGAGACCCAGTACTTC; cdr3_aa: CSVEGRLEETQYF
cdr3_length: 14; d_call: .; v_call: TRBV5-1; clone_size: .; j_call: TRBJ2-1; cdr3_nt: TGCGCCAGCAGCTTCCTCGACAGTTACAATGAGCAGTTCTTC; cdr3_aa: CASSFLDSYNEQFF
cdr3_length: 15; d_call: .; v_call: TRBV7-2; clone_size: .; j_call: TRBJ2-1; cdr3_nt: TGTGCCAGCAGCTCCTCCGCGGGGTCCTACAATGAGCAGTTCTTC; cdr3_aa: CASSSSAGSYNEQFF
cdr3_length: 14; d_call: TRBD2; v_call: TRBV27; clone_size: few; j_call: TRBJ2-6; cdr3_nt: TGTGCCAGCAGGACTAGCGCTGGGGCCAACGTCCTGACTTTC; cdr3_aa: CASRTSAGANVLTF
cdr3_length: 14; d_call: .; v_call: TRBV4-2; clone_size: .; j_call: TRBJ2-7; cdr3_nt: TGTGCCAGCAGCCATGGACTCAACTCCTACGAGCAGTACTTC; cdr3_aa: CASSHGLNSYEQYF
cdr3_length: 14; d_call: .; v_call: TRBV5-1; clone_size: few; j_call: TRBJ2-5; cdr3_nt: TGCGCCAGCAGCTTTACCACGGACCAAGAGACCCAGTACTTC; cdr3_aa: CASSFTTDQETQYF
cdr3_length: 14; d_call: TRBD1; v_call: TRBV18; clone_size: .; j_call: TRBJ2-7; cdr3_nt: TGTGCCAGCTCACCGGACAGGACGGTCTACGAGCAGTACTTC; cdr3_aa: CASSPDRTVYEQYF
cdr3_length: 13; d_call: .; v_call: TRBV7-2; clone_size: .; j_call: TRBJ2-3; cdr3_nt: TGTGCCAGCAGCTTAGATGGCAGGGATACGCAGTATTTT; cdr3_aa: CASSLDGRDTQYF
cdr3_length: 16; d_call: .; v_call: TRBV7-3; clone_size: few; j_call: TRBJ2-2; cdr3_nt: TGTGCCAGCAGCCCTACGGGCGGGGCGAACACCGGGGAGCTGTTTTTT; cdr3_aa: CASSPTGGANTGELFF
cdr3_length: 17; d_call: .; v_call: TRBV9; clone_size: .; j_call: TRBJ2-6; cdr3_nt: TGTGCCAGCAGCGTAGTGGGGACAACCTCTGGGGCCAACGTCCTGACTTTC; cdr3_aa: CASSVVGTTSGANVLTF
cdr3_length: 14; d_call: TRBD1; v_call: TRBV28; clone_size: .; j_call: TRBJ2-7; cdr3_nt: TGTGCCAGCACCTGGACAGGGAGCTCCTACGAGCAGTACTTC; cdr3_aa: CASTWTGSSYEQYF
cdr3_length: 14; d_call: .; v_call: TRBV18; clone_size: .; j_call: TRBJ1-5; cdr3_nt: TGTGCCAGCTCACCAGGGGCAAGCAATCAGCCCCAGCATTTT; cdr3_aa: CASSPGASNQPQHF
cdr3_length: 15; d_call: .; v_call: TRBV15; clone_size: few; j_call: TRBJ1-3; cdr3_nt: TGTGCCACCAGCAGAAGGCGGCACTCTGGAAACACCATATATTTT; cdr3_aa: CATSRRRHSGNTIYF
cdr3_length: 16; d_call: .; v_call: TRBV7-2; clone_size: .; j_call: TRBJ2-7; cdr3_nt: TGTGCCAGCAGCTTAGGTCCCCTGACAGATTCCTACGAGCAGTACTTC; cdr3_aa: CASSLGPLTDSYEQYF
cdr3_length: 14; d_call: .; v_call: TRBV7-2; clone_size: .; j_call: TRBJ1-5; cdr3_nt: TGTGCCAGCAGCTTACAGGGTAGCAATCAGCCCCAGCATTTT; cdr3_aa: CASSLQGSNQPQHF
cdr3_length: 16; d_call: .; v_call: TRBV18; clone_size: .; j_call: TRBJ2-6; cdr3_nt: TGTGCCAGCTCACCACCGGAGGGTACTGGGGCCAACGTCCTGACTTTC; cdr3_aa: CASSPPEGTGANVLTF
cdr3_length: 15; d_call: .; v_call: TRBV7-8; clone_size: many; j_call: TRBJ2-3; cdr3_nt: TGTGCCAGCAACCCCGCCATCCGGGGGTGGGATACGCAGTATTTT; cdr3_aa: CASNPAIRGWDTQYF
cdr3_length: 13; d_call: .; v_call: TRBV4-3; clone_size: few; j_call: TRBJ2-1; cdr3_nt: TGCGCCAGCAGCCAAGAGCTAGTCGGTGAGCAGTTCTTC; cdr3_aa: CASSQELVGEQFF
cdr3_length: 12; d_call: TRBD1; v_call: TRBV7-8; clone_size: many; j_call: TRBJ2-3; cdr3_nt: TGTGCCAGCAGCTCGCAGGGGGTTACGCAGTATTTT; cdr3_aa: CASSSQGVTQYF
cdr3_length: 14; d_call: TRBD2; v_call: TRBV5-4; clone_size: many; j_call: TRBJ2-1; cdr3_nt: TGTGCCAGCAGCTTGGCTAGCGGCAACAATGAGCAGTTCTTC; cdr3_aa: CASSLASGNNEQFF
cdr3_length: 15; d_call: TRBD1; v_call: TRBV7-6; clone_size: once; j_call: TRBJ1-2; cdr3_nt: TGTGCCAGCAGCCCGCAGACAGGGGGCGACTATGGCTACACCTTC; cdr3_aa: CASSPQTGGDYGYTF
cdr3_length: 16; d_call: TRBD1; v_call: TRBV6-6; clone_size: few; j_call: TRBJ2-6; cdr3_nt: TGTGCCAGCAGTCCAGGACAGGGGGCTGGGGCCAACGTCCTGACTTTC; cdr3_aa: CASSPGQGAGANVLTF
cdr3_length: 15; d_call: TRBD1; v_call: TRBV11-1; clone_size: few; j_call: TRBJ2-3; cdr3_nt: TGTGCCAGCAGCACAGGACAGGGCCGCACAGATACGCAGTATTTT; cdr3_aa: CASSTGQGRTDTQYF
cdr3_length: 13; d_call: .; v_call: TRBV29-1; clone_size: few; j_call: TRBJ2-3; cdr3_nt: TGCAGCGTTGCTACGGGGACTGCAGATACGCAGTATTTT; cdr3_aa: CSVATGTADTQYF